The source of this T cell receptor beta chain is a study of cytomegalovirus exposure and HLA in healthy donors. Study observations and caveats: Both high specificity and high sensitivity reportedly marked the classifier's diagnosis of cytomegalovirus status. As confirmed in vitro, a few CMV-associated chains were specific for CMV antigens. For most TCR sequences rarity was the rule, although some public TCRs occurred in many donors.

The CDR3 is 14 residues long. Germline assignment: CDR1 SGDLS and CDR2 YYNGEE. Losses at the gene ends were 4 bases for V and 0 bases for J; bases not matched to a gene: 4. Concerning this clone itself: As yet, its antigen is unknown.

TCRdb's table, derived via immunoSEQ multiplex PCR, lists solely in-frame clones and lacks some. The table records about 120,000 clones, around 85% of them present only once. This TCR derives from a woman in her 30s in good health and CMV-seronegative. The chain has TRBV9 and TRBJ2-7, with 7 bases that match TRBD1. The sample taken for sequencing was PBMCs. CDR3 in amino acids: CASSSRTGSYEQYF. For the CDR3, the DNA is TGTGCCAGCAGCTCCCGGACAGGCTCCTACGAGCAGTACTTC.